The next 17 T cell receptor beta chains were all read from a single sample in a study of cytomegalovirus exposure and HLA in healthy donors. PCR amplification relied on 60 Vbeta primers (plus 13 Jbeta primers). Profiling relied on immunoSEQ multiplex PCR, and the TCRdb table lists in-frame clones only, not all of them. The sample shows about 120,000 clones, roughly four fifths of them seen only once. Sequencing was done on a sample of PBMCs. The source of these receptors is a man in his forties or fifties in good health and CMV-seronegative.

This clone was seen only a few times. This chain links TRBV5-1 with TRBJ2-5; 12 nucleotides match TRBD2. The J call is doubtful: the DNA matches TRBJ2-7 better. The CDR3 is 17 residues long. The germline gives CDR1 SGHRS, CDR2 YFSETQ. The DNA of the CDR3 is TGCGCCAGCAGCTTGGGACTAGCGGGGGAACTTTCCTACGAGCAGTACTTC. It specifies CASSLGLAGELSYEQYF.

This chain joins TRBV18 and TRBJ2-2; 10 nucleotides match TRBD1. V trimming: 3 bases; J trimming: 6 bases; junction bases outside the gene matches: 16. Germline values: CDR1 KGHSH, CDR2 LQKENI. The CDR3 consists of 19 residues. DNA for the CDR3: TGTGCCAGCTCACCCGTCGGGACAGGGGAAATGTCGATATCCGGGGAGCTGTTTTTT. Translated: CASSPVGTGEMSISGELFF.

In the case of this clone: A junction boundary mismatches the germline segment, possibly from a read error. The rearrangement uses TRBV28 and TRBJ2-4; 10 nucleotides line up with TRBD2. Germline lookup yields CDR1 MDHEN and CDR2 SYDVKM. CDR3 size: 16 residues. The CDR3 DNA reads TGTGCCAGCAGTGGTCTAGCGGGAGAGGGTCTAAACAGTCAGTACTTC. Its protein is CASSGLAGEGLNSQYF.

This clone was recorded only once. J is TRBJ2-7 and V is TRBV7-2; 14 positions match TRBD2. J gave up 3 bases and V 5 bases, and 6 bases lay outside the gene matches. Germline V gene data show CDR1 as SGHTA and CDR2 as FQGNSA. The CDR3 runs to 16 residues. The CDR3 loop reads CASSHGGTSGGYEQYF. The CDR3 coding sequence is TGTGCCAGCAGCCACGGTGGGACTAGCGGGGGCTACGAGCAGTACTTC.

In this sample, this clone turned up a few times. The chain has TRBV28 and TRBJ2-3; 9 bases agree with TRBD2. CDR1 is MDHEN, CDR2 SYDVKM, per germline. After removal of 3 bases from V and 8 bases from J, the junction contained 9 bases not matched to a gene. The CDR3 is made up of 15 amino acids. CDR3 sequence: CASSFGGRALGTQYF. In nucleotides, the CDR3 is TGTGCCAGCAGTTTCGGCGGGAGGGCTTTAGGTACGCAGTATTTT.

To note about this clone: Other DNA sequences in this specimen translate into the identical CDR3. V gene TRBV6-5 combines with J gene TRBJ1-3; D unresolved. The germline V gene has CDR1 MNHEY and CDR2 SVGAGI. V was trimmed by 6 bases and J by 4 bases, leaving 7 bases between them. The CDR3 sequence is 12 residues long. The CDR3 loop reads CASSPSGNTIYF. The CDR3 DNA is TGTGCCAGCAGCCCTTCCGGAAACACCATATATTTT.

V usage is TRBV14 and J usage is TRBJ2-5, with TRBD1 identical over 9 bases. There are 14 residues in the CDR3. Trimming at V came to 3 bases and at J to 3 bases, leaving 2 bases not matched to a gene. The germline V gene has CDR1 SGHDN and CDR2 FVKESK. CDR3 protein: CASSQWTGEETQYF. In DNA form, the CDR3 reads TGTGCCAGCAGCCAGTGGACAGGGGAAGAGACCCAGTACTTC. The variable domain in full, with the rest retrieved from reference TRBV14 and TRBJ2-5, is EAGVTQFPSHSVIEKGQTVTLRCDPISGHDNLYWYRRVMGKEIKFLLHFVKESKQDESGMPNNRFLAERTGGTYSTLKVQPAELEDSGVYFCASSQWTGEETQYFGPGTRLLVL.

The chain recombines TRBV5-5 with TRBJ1-1; no clear D. The germline V gene has CDR1 SGHKS and CDR2 YYEKEE (reference sequence). V was cut by 0 bases and J by 1 base, with 7 bases left in between. The CDR3 loop spans 14 amino acids. The CDR3 loop is CASSLGLQNTEAFF. The CDR3 DNA reads as TGTGCCAGCAGCTTGGGACTGCAGAACACTGAAGCTTTCTTT.

This chain uses TRBV6-5 with TRBJ1-4; D gene unclear. The CDR3 consists of 14 residues. Between the trimmed V and J ends, which lost 4 bases and 10 bases, there was a span of 16 bases. CDR1 MNHEY and CDR2 SVGAGI come from the germline V gene. CDR3 nucleotides: TGTGCCAGCAGTTCCACGTACCGTGGCGGAAAACTGTTTTTT. Its translation: CASSSTYRGGKLFF.

This clone was detected a few times. The J gene is TRBJ2-6, the V gene TRBV19; a weak D match, TRBD1 (5 bases). V was pared by 7 bases and J by 2 bases, with 6 bases between. CDR3 size: 13 residues. Germline V CDR1 and CDR2: LNHDA, SQIVND (reference sequence). In DNA form, the CDR3 reads TGTGCCAGTAAGGGGACTGGGGCCAACGTCCTGACTTTC. It codes for CASKGTGANVLTF. The whole variable domain, filled in from reference TRBV19 and TRBJ2-6, reads DGGITQSPKYLFRKEGQNVTLSCEQNLNHDAMYWYRQDPGQGLRLIYYSQIVNDFQKGDIAEGYSVSREKKESFPLTVTSAQKNPTAFYLCASKGTGANVLTFGAGSRLTVL.

This chain uses TRBV7-6 with TRBJ2-3, with 7 positions matching TRBD2. The germline CDR1 and CDR2 sequences are SGHVS and FNYEAQ. The CDR3 consists of 17 residues. V lost 0 bases to trimming and J lost 3 bases; unmatched junction nucleotides: 9. CDR3 region: CASSLAPELARTDTQYF. The CDR3 DNA reads TGTGCCAGCAGCTTAGCGCCTGAACTAGCGAGAACAGATACGCAGTATTTT.

The rearrangement links TRBV7-2 to TRBJ2-1; unclear D gene. V lost 5 bases to trimming and J lost 0 bases, with 8 bases between them. The CDR3 has 14 residues. CDR1 is SGHTA, CDR2 FQGNSA, per germline. The CDR3 loop reads CASSGSSSYNEQFF. As DNA, the CDR3 is TGTGCCAGCAGCGGGTCTAGCTCCTACAATGAGCAGTTCTTC. The whole variable domain, remainder taken from reference TRBV7-2 and TRBJ2-1, is GAGVSQSPSNKVTEKGKDVELRCDPISGHTALYWYRQSLGQGLEFLIYFQGNSAPDKSGLPSDRFSAERTGGSVSTLTIQRTQQEDSAVYLCASSGSSSYNEQFFGPGTRLTVL.

V is TRBV11-2 and J is TRBJ2-7; 10 positions match TRBD2. The CDR3 covers 15 residues. J was trimmed by 4 bases and V by 0 bases; bases with no gene match: 3. Germline V gives CDR1 SGHAT, CDR2 FQNNGV. The CDR3 sequence is CASSLESSGGYEQYF. The CDR3 bases are TGTGCCAGCAGCTTAGAGTCTAGCGGGGGTTACGAGCAGTACTTC.

The rearrangement uses TRBV25-1 and TRBJ1-1; D may be TRBD1 (5 bases). Germline V gene sequence: CDR1 MGHDK, CDR2 SYGVNS. The CDR3 extends over 14 amino acids. Trimming took off 7 bases at V and 1 base at J, with 13 bases between the two ends. The CDR3 nucleotides are TGTGCCAGCAACGAAGGGGTAAAGAACACTGAAGCTTTCTTT. Encoded protein: CASNEGVKNTEAFF.

This chain joins TRBV5-4 and TRBJ2-2; the match to TRBD2 covers 8 bases. Germline V CDR1 and CDR2: SGHNT, YYREEE (reference sequence). Trimming cost V 4 bases and J 2 bases; bases outside gene matches: 4. The CDR3 consists of 15 residues. CDR3 sequence: CASSRSGGNTGELFF. The CDR3 DNA sequence: TGTGCCAGCAGCCGAAGCGGGGGAAACACCGGGGAGCTGTTTTTT. Full variable domain (remainder filled in from reference TRBV5-4 and TRBJ2-2): ETGVTQSPTHLIKTRGQQVTLRCSSQSGHNTVSWYQQALGQGPQFIFQYYREEENGRGNFPPRFSGLQFPNYSSELNVNALELDDSALYLCASSRSGGNTGELFFGEGSRLTVL.

Of note for this clone: The sample contains more than one DNA sequence encoding this CDR3. This rearrangement joins TRBV5-1 to TRBJ2-7, with 11 positions matching TRBD2. This CDR3 spans 15 amino acids. V trimming: 7 bases; J trimming: 2 bases; junction bases outside the gene matches: 8. Germline CDR1 reads SGHRS; CDR2 reads YFSETQ. CDR3 DNA sequence: TGCGCCAGCGCAAACTTAGCGGGGGGGACCTACGAGCAGTACTTC. Protein: CASANLAGGTYEQYF.

This CDR3 is CASGDGTYSYNEQFF. The CDR3 nucleotides read TGTGCTAGTGGAGACGGGACATACTCCTACAATGAGCAGTTCTTC. The chain employs TRBV12-5 and TRBJ2-1; tentatively, D is TRBD1 (6 bases). Germline V CDR1 and CDR2: LGHNT, FRNRAP. The CDR3 is 15 residues long. V lost 6 bases and J lost 0, with 12 bases in between.